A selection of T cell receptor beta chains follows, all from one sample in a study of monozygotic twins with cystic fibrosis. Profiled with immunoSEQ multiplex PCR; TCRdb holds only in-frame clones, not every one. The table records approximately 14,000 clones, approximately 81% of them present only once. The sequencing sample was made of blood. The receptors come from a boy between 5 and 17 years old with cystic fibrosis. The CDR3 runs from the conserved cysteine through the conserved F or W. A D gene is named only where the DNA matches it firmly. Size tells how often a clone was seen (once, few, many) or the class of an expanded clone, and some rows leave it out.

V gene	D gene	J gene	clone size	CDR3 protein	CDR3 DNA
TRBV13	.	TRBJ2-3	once	CASSSRTAQISSITDTQYF	TGTGCCAGCAGCTCAAGAACAGCCCAGATATCCTCCATCACAGATACGCAGTATTTT
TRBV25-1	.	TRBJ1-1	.	CASSVGGNTEAFF	TGTGCCAGCAGTGTTGGGGGGAACACTGAAGCTTTCTTT
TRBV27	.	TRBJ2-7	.	CASSLSWEQYF	TGTGCCAGCAGTTTATCGTGGGAGCAGTACTTC
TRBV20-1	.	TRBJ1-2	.	CSGGYGYTF	TGCAGTGGGGGCTATGGCTACACCTTC
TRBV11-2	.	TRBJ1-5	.	CASSQQGQPQHF	TGTGCCAGCAGCCAGCAAGGCCAGCCCCAGCATTTT
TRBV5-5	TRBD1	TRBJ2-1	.	CASREGQEVNEQFF	TGTGCCAGCAGAGAAGGACAGGAAGTTAATGAGCAGTTCTTC
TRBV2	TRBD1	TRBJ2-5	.	CASSVPGQLQETQYF	TGTGCCAGCAGTGTCCCGGGACAGCTACAAGAGACCCAGTACTTC
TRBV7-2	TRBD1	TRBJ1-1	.	CASSPRTGAWGTTEAFF	TGTGCCAGCAGCCCCCGGACAGGAGCTTGGGGTACCACTGAAGCTTTCTTT
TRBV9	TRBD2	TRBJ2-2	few	CASSVTSSGTGELFF	TGTGCCAGCAGCGTAACGTCTAGCGGCACCGGGGAGCTGTTTTTT
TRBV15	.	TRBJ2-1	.	CATSRDPGRGPVSSYNEQFF	TGTGCCACCAGCAGAGATCCAGGGCGGGGGCCCGTTAGCTCCTACAATGAGCAGTTCTTC
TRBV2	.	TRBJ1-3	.	CASSGQENTIYF	TGTGCCAGCAGTGGACAGGAAAACACCATATATTTT
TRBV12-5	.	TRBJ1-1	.	CASYRGLKPPGAFF	TGTGCTAGTTATAGGGGACTCAAGCCGCCCGGGGCTTTCTTT
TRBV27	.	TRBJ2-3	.	CASSPELGGTGRPDTQYF	TGTGCCAGCAGTCCAGAACTAGGGGGAACTGGGAGGCCAGATACGCAGTATTTT
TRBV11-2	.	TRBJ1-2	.	CASSFSTGTYGYTF	TGTGCCAGCAGCTTTAGCACGGGCACCTATGGCTACACCTTC
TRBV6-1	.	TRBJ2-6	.	CASSGTVSGANVLTF	TGTGCCAGCAGTGGGACAGTTTCTGGGGCCAACGTCCTGACTTTC
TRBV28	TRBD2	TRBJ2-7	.	CASSPTPGTSGIEQYF	TGTGCCAGCAGTCCAACCCCCGGGACTAGCGGGATTGAGCAGTACTTC
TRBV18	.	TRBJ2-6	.	CASSPRVRADSGANVLTF	TGTGCCAGCTCACCACGAGTCAGGGCCGACTCTGGGGCCAACGTCCTGACTTTC
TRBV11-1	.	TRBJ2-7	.	CASSLEDGYEQYF	TGTGCCAGCAGCTTAGAGGACGGCTACGAGCAGTACTTC